This T cell receptor (beta chain) was sequenced during a study of T and B cells in COVID-19 patients. CDR1 SEHNR and CDR2 FQNEAQ come from the germline V gene (reference sequence). Trimming took 5 bases from V and 5 from J, leaving 11 bases between them. This CDR3 region has 13 residues. TRB was amplified from about 260-540 ng of blood genomic DNA. TRB rearrangements were amplified by multiplex PCR with BIOMED2 TRB-A/B primers. A single record per CDR3 protein comes from TCRdb applying MiXCR to the multiplex PCR reads. The repertoire includes over 15,000 distinct CDR3 sequences, approximately 30% of them detected once, and less than 4.5% sits in the top ten.

The receptor was derived from a human donor who had recovered from COVID-19. Specimen: blood. The chain has TRBV7-9 and TRBJ2-3; D is unresolved. CDR3 nucleotide sequence: TGTGCCAGCAGCCCTAGACCGGGAGATACGCAGTATTTT. It yields the protein CASSPRPGDTQYF.